This T cell receptor beta chain was identified in a study of blood T cell repertoires in COVID-19. The CDR3 is 17 residues long. V trimming: 1 base; J trimming: 0 bases; junction bases outside the gene matches: 9. The germline gives CDR1 LNHDA, CDR2 SQIVND (reference sequence). Participants' own reports of clinical history determined their cohort assignment. This table comes from immunoSEQ multiplex PCR, and its TCRdb copy is limited to in-frame clones, with some not included. Altogether about 350,000 clones are present, about 90% being singletons, with the ten largest covering 1%. The sequenced sample was PBMCs or T cells enriched from blood (not recorded which). The chain couples TRBV19 to TRBJ2-7; TRBD1 matches at 7 bases. This receptor was identified in a woman aged 25 to 45 who had recovered from COVID-19. DNA for the CDR3: TGTGCCAGTAGTATAGGTTTTTGGGACAGAGTCTCCTACGAGCAGTACTTC. It codes for CASSIGFWDRVSYEQYF.